The 30 T cell receptor beta chains in this list originate from one sample, sequenced in a study of shared clonotypes between healthy human individuals. Assay: immunoSEQ multiplex PCR; the TCRdb copy retains only in-frame clones and omits some. The table lists about 2 million clones, 85% to 95% of them singletons. Sample: naive CD4+ T cells sorted from blood. Subset in this sample: CD45RA+ positively selected. Every receptor here comes from a young man in good health.

This sequence joins TRBV5-4 and TRBJ2-7; tentatively, D is TRBD1 or TRBD2 (6 bases each). The CDR3 spans 16 residues. Trimming removed 4 bases at V and 0 bases at J, with 17 bases between. Germline CDR1 and CDR2: SGHNT and YYREEE (reference sequence). The DNA for the CDR3 is TGTGCCAGCAGCCTGGGGGGCGCGGTGGTCTCCTACGAGCAGTACTTC. As protein: CASSLGGAVVSYEQYF.

The gene calls are TRBV30 and TRBJ1-1; 7 positions agree with TRBD1. CDR1 is GTSNPN, CDR2 SVGIG, per germline (reference sequence). The CDR3 covers 16 residues. Germline trimming cut 2 bases from V and 4 bases from J; bases unmatched to any gene: 13. The CDR3 region has the DNA TGTGCCTGGAGTTCGGTCCTCGGACAGGCGATCACTGAAGCTTTCTTT. It codes for CAWSSVLGQAITEAFF. The entire variable domain, with the rest obtained from reference TRBV30 and TRBJ1-1, is as follows: SQTIHQWPATLVQPVGSPLSLECTVEGTSNPNLYWYRQAAGRGLQLLFYSVGIGQISSEVPQNLSASRPQDRQFILSSKKLLLSDSGFYLCAWSSVLGQAITEAFFGQGTRLTVV.

This chain joins TRBV6-5 and TRBJ2-7; D call uncertain. CDR1 and CDR2 from the germline V gene are MNHEY and SVGAGI. V was shortened by 7 bases and J by 6 bases, with 10 bases between the two germline ends. The length of the CDR3 is 11 residues. The CDR3 coding sequence is TGTGCCAGCACCTACGGGCGCGAGCAGTACTTC. This translates into CASTYGREQYF.

Comments on this clone: Different DNA sequences within this sample yield the same CDR3. This sequence joins TRBV30 and TRBJ2-5; no clear D gene. Trimming took 2 bases from V and 5 from J, leaving 9 bases between them. There are 12 residues in the CDR3. Germline loops: CDR1 GTSNPN, CDR2 SVGIG (reference sequence). CDR3 in DNA: TGTGCCTGGAGTCCCACACGGGAGACCCAGTACTTC. Its translation: CAWSPTRETQYF.

This clone was counted a single time. CDR3 coding DNA: TGTGCCTGGGCCGGGGTGAGGAATTCACCCCTCCACTTT. It encodes CAWAGVRNSPLHF. The chain recombines TRBV30 with TRBJ1-6, with unresolved D. Germline V lookup: CDR1 GTSNPN, CDR2 SVGIG (reference sequence). The CDR3 is 13 residues long. Trimming pared 5 bases from V and 7 bases from J, leaving 12 bases between.

The V and J genes are TRBV19 and TRBJ2-7; D ambiguous. Trimming removed 4 bases from V and 3 bases from J, with 13 bases in between. Germline assignment: CDR1 LNHDA and CDR2 SQIVND (reference sequence). The CDR3 sequence is 14 residues long. The CDR3: CASSSDINYYEQYF. In DNA form, the CDR3 reads TGTGCCAGTAGTAGCGACATCAACTACTACGAGCAGTACTTC.

The CDR3 loop is CAISEGPSYEQYF. The CDR3 DNA sequence: TGTGCCATCAGTGAGGGACCATCCTACGAGCAGTACTTC. The gene calls are TRBV10-3 and TRBJ2-7; D not certain. The CDR3 contains 13 residues. CDR1 is ENHRY, CDR2 SYGVKD, per germline. V was trimmed by 2 bases and J by 1 base, leaving 6 bases between them.

The rearrangement joins TRBV4-1 to TRBJ2-5; 10 nucleotides match TRBD1. CDR3 length: 18 amino acids. Germline assignment: CDR1 MGHRA and CDR2 YSYEKL. Trimming removed 4 bases from V and 0 bases from J; junction bases left unmatched: 11. This CDR3 is CASSLGTGAVSYQETQYF. The CDR3 DNA sequence: TGCGCCAGCAGCCTCGGGACAGGGGCGGTTTCGTACCAAGAGACCCAGTACTTC.

This chain uses TRBV4-3 with TRBJ2-7, with 7 bases identical to TRBD1. Germline CDR1 is LGHNA and CDR2 is YSLEER. The CDR3 loop spans 16 amino acids. The J segment lost 2 bases and the V segment lost 4 bases, leaving 11 bases of the junction unmatched. The CDR3 spells CASSRSTGLGPYEQYF. CDR3 coding DNA: TGCGCCAGCAGCCGTTCGACAGGGTTGGGTCCCTACGAGCAGTACTTC.

V usage is TRBV28 and J usage is TRBJ1-4; weak D call: TRBD1 (6 bases). The germline CDR1 and CDR2 sequences are MDHEN and SYDVKM. Trimming left V 5 bases short and J 0 bases short, with 13 bases between. This CDR3 has 16 amino acids. The DNA for the CDR3 is TGTGCCAGCAGTCCCAGAGGGACACCAACTAATGAAAAACTGTTTTTT. This translates into CASSPRGTPTNEKLFF.

As concerns this clone: This may stem from a read error, because a much larger clone lies one nucleotide away. This sequence joins TRBV6-1 and TRBJ1-5; weak D call: TRBD1 (5 bases). Germline CDR1 reads MNHNS; CDR2 reads SASEGT. The CDR3 totals 15 residues. The germline V and J ends were trimmed by 4 bases and 0 bases, with 10 bases remaining between them. CDR3 loop: CASSADRYSNQPQHF. The CDR3 bases are TGTGCCAGCAGTGCAGACAGATATAGCAATCAGCCCCAGCATTTT.

The rearrangement links TRBV7-2 to TRBJ2-7, with D maybe TRBD1 (6 bases). The ends were cut back, 5 bases at V and 4 bases at J, with 18 bases in the middle. The germline V gene has CDR1 SGHTA and CDR2 FQGNSA. The CDR3 is 15 amino acids. CDR3 nucleotides: TGTGCCAGCAGCCTCGTTCAGGGGCTCTCTTACGAGCAGTACTTC. Translating it yields CASSLVQGLSYEQYF. The full variable domain, with the rest looked up from reference TRBV7-2 and TRBJ2-7, is GAGVSQSPSNKVTEKGKDVELRCDPISGHTALYWYRQSLGQGLEFLIYFQGNSAPDKSGLPSDRFSAERTGGSVSTLTIQRTQQEDSAVYLCASSLVQGLSYEQYFGPGTRLTVT.

The chain joins TRBV14 to TRBJ1-3, with 8 bases fitting TRBD1. V was clipped by 3 bases and J by 6 bases; unmatched bases: 1. The germline gives CDR1 SGHDN, CDR2 FVKESK. The CDR3 consists of 13 residues. The CDR3 bases are TGTGCCAGCAGCCAGGGACAGGCAAACACCATATATTTT. This gives the protein CASSQGQANTIYF.

The chain couples TRBV11-2 to TRBJ2-1, with 8 bases matching TRBD2. This CDR3 spans 16 amino acids. Per germline, CDR1 SGHAT and CDR2 FQNNGV. V lost 1 base and J lost 9; bases outside the gene matches: 11. CDR3 in amino acids: CASSLVGGLVSGEQFF. The CDR3 DNA sequence: TGTGCCAGCAGCTTAGTAGGGGGACTAGTATCCGGTGAGCAGTTCTTC.

V gene TRBV27 combines with J gene TRBJ2-3; tentatively, D is TRBD1 (5 bases). The CDR3 is 15 residues long. V was cut by 5 bases and J by 3 bases, with 15 bases left in between. Germline V CDR1 and CDR2: MNHEY, SMNVEV (reference sequence). This chain's CDR3 is CASSRLGRVTDTQYF. The DNA for the CDR3 is TGTGCCAGCAGTCGGTTGGGCAGGGTGACAGATACGCAGTATTTT.

The chain joins TRBV7-9 to TRBJ2-7; 8 positions agree with TRBD1. The CDR3 loop spans 13 amino acids. Germline trimming cut 4 bases from V and 3 bases from J; bases unmatched to any gene: 2. Per the germline V gene, CDR1 is SEHNR and CDR2 is FQNEAQ (reference sequence). The chain's CDR3 is CASSSQGDYEQYF. The CDR3, as DNA: TGTGCCAGCAGCTCACAGGGGGACTACGAGCAGTACTTC.

The rearrangement joins TRBV2 to TRBJ1-1; D gene ambiguous. Per the germline V gene, CDR1 is SNHLY and CDR2 is FYNNEI. The CDR3 is made up of 11 amino acids. The V end lost 7 bases, the J end lost 11 bases, and 14 bases lay between the germline ends. As DNA, the CDR3 is TGTGCCAGCACCGGAGAGAATATTGCTTTCTTT. Amino acids: CASTGENIAFF.

The chain uses TRBV7-2 and TRBJ2-1; no reliable D call. CDR3 length: 12 amino acids. Trimming took 1 base from V and 14 from J, leaving 12 bases between them. Per germline, CDR1 SGHTA and CDR2 FQGNSA. As DNA, the CDR3 is TGTGCCAGCAGCTTAGATTTAGTGTTGGAGTTCTTC. Its translation is CASSLDLVLEFF.

V usage is TRBV4-1 and J usage is TRBJ2-7; 7 bases line up with TRBD1. Germline lookup yields CDR1 MGHRA and CDR2 YSYEKL. The CDR3 has 15 residues. Losses at the gene ends were 0 bases for V and 1 base for J; bases not matched to a gene: 3. The CDR3 loop is CASSQERTGSYEQYF. CDR3 DNA: TGCGCCAGCAGCCAAGAGAGGACAGGATCCTACGAGCAGTACTTC.

Comment on this clone: This specimen includes other DNA sequences encoding the same CDR3. This chain connects TRBV7-9 to TRBJ2-5, with D maybe TRBD1 (6 bases). Germline loops: CDR1 SEHNR, CDR2 FQNEAQ (reference sequence). The CDR3 consists of 14 residues. The ends were cut back, 1 base at V and 1 base at J, with 7 bases in the middle. CDR3 sequence reads: CASSLGGLQETQYF. For the CDR3, the DNA is TGTGCCAGCAGCTTAGGGGGGCTCCAAGAGACCCAGTACTTC. The full variable domain, with the rest looked up from reference TRBV7-9 and TRBJ2-5, is DTGVSQNPRHKITKRGQNVTFRCDPISEHNRLYWYRQTLGQGPEFLTYFQNEAQLEKSRLLSDRFSAERPKGSFSTLEIQRTEQGDSAMYLCASSLGGLQETQYFGPGTRLLVL.

This chain joins TRBV19 and TRBJ2-4, with 7 bases lining up with TRBD1. The CDR3 runs 13 residues. Germline V gene lookup returns CDR1 LNHDA and CDR2 SQIVND (reference sequence). The V and J ends lost 5 bases and 8 bases, in that order; junction bases with no gene match: 6. Written as DNA, the CDR3 is TGTGCCAGTAGTTCGACAGGGACGGACATTCAGTACTTC. Its translation: CASSSTGTDIQYF. Supplemented by reference TRBV19 and TRBJ2-4, the full variable domain reads DGGITQSPKYLFRKEGQNVTLSCEQNLNHDAMYWYRQDPGQGLRLIYYSQIVNDFQKGDIAEGYSVSREKKESFPLTVTSAQKNPTAFYLCASSSTGTDIQYFGAGTRLSVL.

The chain uses TRBV7-9 and TRBJ2-5; D gene uncertain. Between the trimmed V and J ends, which lost 2 bases and 7 bases, there was a span of 11 bases. Germline loops: CDR1 SEHNR, CDR2 FQNEAQ (reference sequence). CDR3 size: 13 residues. The CDR3 here is CASSLLVSGTQYF. For the CDR3, the DNA is TGTGCCAGCAGCTTACTAGTGAGTGGGACCCAGTACTTC.

The chain has TRBV19 and TRBJ1-2; D is undetermined. Germline CDR1 LNHDA, CDR2 SQIVND (reference sequence). The CDR3 contains 15 residues. The germline V and J ends were trimmed by 4 bases and 2 bases, with 14 bases remaining between them. The CDR3 loop is CASSRSSTTNYGYTF. In nucleotides, the CDR3 is TGTGCCAGTAGTAGGTCGTCCACAACGAACTATGGCTACACCTTC.

Note on this clone: Additional DNA sequences in this sample encode the identical CDR3. This rearrangement joins TRBV6-1 to TRBJ2-2, with 8 bases matching TRBD2. The ends lost 4 bases at V and 14 bases at J; junction bases unmatched: 9. CDR1 and CDR2 from the germline V gene are MNHNS and SASEGT. This CDR3 spans 13 amino acids. CDR3 in DNA: TGTGCCAGCAGTGGTGGACTAGCCTTAGGACTGTTTTTT. Protein: CASSGGLALGLFF.

The V call is TRBV18, the J call TRBJ2-4, with TRBD2 matching 8 bases. Germline-derived CDR1 and CDR2 are KGHSH and LQKENI. Trimming took 3 bases from V and 6 from J; bases not matched to a gene: 13. CDR3 size: 17 residues. The CDR3 DNA follows: TGTGCCAGCTCACCGCTTACGGGGGGGCGTGATGCAAACATTCAGTACTTC. Protein sequence: CASSPLTGGRDANIQYF.

The genes are TRBV18 and TRBJ1-1, with D perhaps matching TRBD1 (5 bases). CDR3 length: 14 residues. Germline-derived CDR1 and CDR2 are KGHSH and LQKENI. Trimming removed 2 bases at V and 4 bases at J, with 11 bases between. The CDR3 is CASSPRGAPTEAFF. The CDR3 region has the DNA TGTGCCAGCTCACCAAGGGGAGCACCCACTGAAGCTTTCTTT. Using reference TRBV18 and TRBJ1-1 for the parts outside the CDR3, the full variable domain is NAGVMQNPRHLVRRRGQEARLRCSPMKGHSHVYWYRQLPEEGLKFMVYLQKENIIDESGMPKERFSAEFPKEGPSILRIQQVVRGDSAAYFCASSPRGAPTEAFFGQGTRLTVV.

The chain employs TRBV5-1 and TRBJ1-2, with D tentatively TRBD1 (6 bases). Germline V gene data show CDR1 as SGHRS and CDR2 as YFSETQ. The V gene lost 5 bases and the J gene lost 4 bases, with 15 bases spanning the gap. The CDR3 spans 14 residues. The CDR3 DNA follows: TGCGCCAGCAGTTCAACAGGGTATGGCTATGGCTACACCTTC. Residues: CASSSTGYGYGYTF.

This chain uses TRBV7-2 with TRBJ1-1; 8 bases line up with TRBD1. CDR1 is SGHTA and CDR2 is FQGNSA in the germline V gene. J lost 3 bases, V lost 3 bases, and 6 bases had no gene match. The CDR3 covers 15 residues. DNA of the CDR3: TGTGCCAGCAGCTTTTCAGGGGGCGGGTACACTGAAGCTTTCTTT. It translates to CASSFSGGGYTEAFF.

V gene TRBV18 combines with J gene TRBJ1-2, with a tentative D call TRBD1 (6 bases). V lost 1 base and J 3 bases, leaving 12 bases between the germline ends. There are 15 residues in the CDR3. CDR1 and CDR2 (germline): KGHSH, LQKENI. The CDR3 loop reads CASSPRGRGDYGYTF. In DNA form, the CDR3 reads TGTGCCAGCTCACCACGGGGCAGGGGCGACTATGGCTACACCTTC.

The chain carries TRBV27 and TRBJ2-1, with 15 bases fitting TRBD2. The CDR3 runs to 21 residues. Germline CDR1 and CDR2: MNHEY and SMNVEV (reference sequence). Unmatched junction bases numbered 18, after V lost 4 bases and J lost 5 bases. The CDR3 DNA reads TGTGCCAGCAGTTCTCACCGGCGACCGGGACTAGCGGGAGGACAAAACAATGAGCAGTTCTTC. Translating gives CASSSHRRPGLAGGQNNEQFF.